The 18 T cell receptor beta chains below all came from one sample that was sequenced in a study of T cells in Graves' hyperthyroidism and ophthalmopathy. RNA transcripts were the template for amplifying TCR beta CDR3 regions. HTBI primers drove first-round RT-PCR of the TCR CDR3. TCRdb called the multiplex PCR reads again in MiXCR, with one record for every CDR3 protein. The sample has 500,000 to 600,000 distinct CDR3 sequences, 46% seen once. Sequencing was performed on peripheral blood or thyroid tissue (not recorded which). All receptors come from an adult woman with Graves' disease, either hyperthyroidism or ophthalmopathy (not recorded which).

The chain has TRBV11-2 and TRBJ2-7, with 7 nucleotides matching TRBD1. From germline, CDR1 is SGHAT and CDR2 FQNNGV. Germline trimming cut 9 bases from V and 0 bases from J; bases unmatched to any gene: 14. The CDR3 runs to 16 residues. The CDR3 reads CASSIGLGQSSYEQYF. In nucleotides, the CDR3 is TGTGCCAGTAGTATAGGACTGGGACAGAGCTCCTACGAGCAGTACTTC.

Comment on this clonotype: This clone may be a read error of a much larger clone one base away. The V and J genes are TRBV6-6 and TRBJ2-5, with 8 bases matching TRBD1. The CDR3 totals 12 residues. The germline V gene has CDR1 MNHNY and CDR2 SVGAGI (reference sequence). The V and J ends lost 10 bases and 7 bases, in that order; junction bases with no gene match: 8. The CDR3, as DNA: TGTGCCACCAGGGGGCCGGTAGGGACCCAGTACTTC. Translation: CATRGPVGTQYF.

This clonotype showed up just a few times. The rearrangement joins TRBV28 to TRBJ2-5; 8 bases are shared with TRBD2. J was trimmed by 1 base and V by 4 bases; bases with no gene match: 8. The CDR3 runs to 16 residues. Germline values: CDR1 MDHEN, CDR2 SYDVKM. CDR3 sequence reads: CASSSTGGPLQETQYF. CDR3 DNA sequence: TGTGCCAGCAGTTCAACGGGAGGGCCTCTCCAAGAGACCCAGTACTTC.

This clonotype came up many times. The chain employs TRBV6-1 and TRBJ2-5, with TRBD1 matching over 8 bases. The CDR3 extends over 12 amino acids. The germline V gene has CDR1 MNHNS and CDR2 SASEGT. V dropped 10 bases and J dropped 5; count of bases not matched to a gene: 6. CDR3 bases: TGTGCCACAGGACAGGGTATTGAGACCCAGTACTTC. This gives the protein CATGQGIETQYF.

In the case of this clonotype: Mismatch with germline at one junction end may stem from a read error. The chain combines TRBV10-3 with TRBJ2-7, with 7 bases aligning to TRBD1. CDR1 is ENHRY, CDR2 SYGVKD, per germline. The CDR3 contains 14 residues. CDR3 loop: CASSEGQPSYEQYF. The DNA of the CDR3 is TGTGCCAGCAGTGAGGGACAGCCCTCCTACGAGCAGTACTTC.

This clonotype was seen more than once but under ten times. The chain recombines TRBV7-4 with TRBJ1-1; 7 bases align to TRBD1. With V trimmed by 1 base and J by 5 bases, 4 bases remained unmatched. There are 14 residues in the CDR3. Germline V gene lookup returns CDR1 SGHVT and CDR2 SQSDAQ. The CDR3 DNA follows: TGTGCCAGCAGCTTAGAGACAGGGCGAACTGAAGCTTTCTTT. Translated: CASSLETGRTEAFF.

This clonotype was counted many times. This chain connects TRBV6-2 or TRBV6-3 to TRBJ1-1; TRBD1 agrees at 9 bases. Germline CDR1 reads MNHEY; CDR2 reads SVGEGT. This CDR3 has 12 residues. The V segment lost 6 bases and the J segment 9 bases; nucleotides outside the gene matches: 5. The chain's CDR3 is CASSGTGFQAFF. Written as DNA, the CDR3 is TGTGCCAGCAGCGGGACAGGGTTTCAAGCTTTCTTT.

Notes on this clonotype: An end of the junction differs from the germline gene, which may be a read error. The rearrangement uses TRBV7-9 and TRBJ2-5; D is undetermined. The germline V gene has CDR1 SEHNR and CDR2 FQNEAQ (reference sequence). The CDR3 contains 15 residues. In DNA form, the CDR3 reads TGCGCCGGCAGCTCAAAACTGTACACCCAAGAGACCCAGTACTTC. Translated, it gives CAGSSKLYTQETQYF. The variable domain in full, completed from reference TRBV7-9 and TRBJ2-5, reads DTGVSQNPRHKITKRGQNVTFRCDPISEHNRLYWYRQTLGQGPEFLTYFQNEAQLEKSRLLSDRFSAERPKGSFSTLEIQRTEQGDSAMYLCAGSSKLYTQETQYFGPGTRLLVL.

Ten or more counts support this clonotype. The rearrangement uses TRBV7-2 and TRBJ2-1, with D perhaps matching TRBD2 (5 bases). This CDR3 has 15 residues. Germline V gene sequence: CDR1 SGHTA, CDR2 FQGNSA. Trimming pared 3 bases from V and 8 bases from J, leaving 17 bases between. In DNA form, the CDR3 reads TGTGCCAGCAGCTTCAGCAGCGGCGTTAGCCATGAGCAGTTCTTC. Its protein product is CASSFSSGVSHEQFF. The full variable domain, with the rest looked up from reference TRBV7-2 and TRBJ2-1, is GAGVSQSPSNKVTEKGKDVELRCDPISGHTALYWYRQSLGQGLEFLIYFQGNSAPDKSGLPSDRFSAERTGGSVSTLTIQRTQQEDSAVYLCASSFSSGVSHEQFFGPGTRLTVL.

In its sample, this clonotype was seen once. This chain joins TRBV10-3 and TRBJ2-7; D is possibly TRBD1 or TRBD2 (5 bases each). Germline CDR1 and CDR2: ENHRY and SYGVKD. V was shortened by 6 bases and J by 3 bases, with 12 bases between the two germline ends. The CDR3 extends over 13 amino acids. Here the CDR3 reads CAIRRDHNYEQYF. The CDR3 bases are TGTGCCATCAGGAGGGACCATAACTACGAGCAGTACTTC.

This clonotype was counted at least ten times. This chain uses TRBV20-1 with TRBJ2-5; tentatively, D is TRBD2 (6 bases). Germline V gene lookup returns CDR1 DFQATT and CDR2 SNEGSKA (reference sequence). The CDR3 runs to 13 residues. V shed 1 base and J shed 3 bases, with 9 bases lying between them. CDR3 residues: CSARVEREETQYF. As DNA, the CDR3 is TGCAGTGCTAGAGTTGAGCGGGAAGAGACCCAGTACTTC.

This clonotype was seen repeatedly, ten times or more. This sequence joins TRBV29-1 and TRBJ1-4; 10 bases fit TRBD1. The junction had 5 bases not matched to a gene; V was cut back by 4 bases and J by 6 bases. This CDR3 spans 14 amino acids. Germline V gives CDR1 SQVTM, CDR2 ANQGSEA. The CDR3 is CSVGTGGWYEKLFF. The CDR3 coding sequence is TGCAGCGTTGGGACAGGGGGTTGGTATGAAAAACTGTTTTTT.

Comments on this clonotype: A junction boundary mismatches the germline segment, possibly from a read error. CDR3: CIATLDLYGYTF. The CDR3 DNA sequence: TGCATTGCTACCCTGGACCTCTATGGCTACACCTTC. J is TRBJ1-2 and V is TRBV20-1, with D hard to call. The CDR3 spans 12 residues. Germline V gene sequence: CDR1 DFQATT, CDR2 SNEGSKA (reference sequence).

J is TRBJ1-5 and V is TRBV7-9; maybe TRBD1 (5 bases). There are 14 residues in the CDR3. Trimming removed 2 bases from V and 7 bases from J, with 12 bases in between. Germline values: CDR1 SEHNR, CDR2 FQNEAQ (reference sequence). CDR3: CASSLSQGSQPQHF. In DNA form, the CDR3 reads TGTGCCAGCAGCTTAAGCCAGGGAAGCCAGCCCCAGCATTTT.

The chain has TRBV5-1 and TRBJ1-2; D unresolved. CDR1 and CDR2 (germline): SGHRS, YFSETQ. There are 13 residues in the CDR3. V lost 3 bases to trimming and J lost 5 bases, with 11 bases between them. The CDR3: CASSSGWGYGYTF. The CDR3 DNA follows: TGCGCCAGCAGCTCGGGCTGGGGTTATGGCTACACCTTC.

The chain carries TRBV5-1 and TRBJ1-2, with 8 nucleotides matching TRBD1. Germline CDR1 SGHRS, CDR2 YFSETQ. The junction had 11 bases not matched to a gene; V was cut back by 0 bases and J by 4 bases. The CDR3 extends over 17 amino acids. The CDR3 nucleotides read TGCGCCAGCAGCTTGGGACTCGCAGGGGGCAGGTCCTATGGCTACACCTTC. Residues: CASSLGLAGGRSYGYTF.

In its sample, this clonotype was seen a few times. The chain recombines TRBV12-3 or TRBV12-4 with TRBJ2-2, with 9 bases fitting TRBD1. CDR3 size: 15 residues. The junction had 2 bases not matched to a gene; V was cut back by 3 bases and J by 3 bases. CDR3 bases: TGTGCCAGCAGTTTTCGACAGGGGGACACCGGGGAGCTGTTTTTT. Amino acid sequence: CASSFRQGDTGELFF.

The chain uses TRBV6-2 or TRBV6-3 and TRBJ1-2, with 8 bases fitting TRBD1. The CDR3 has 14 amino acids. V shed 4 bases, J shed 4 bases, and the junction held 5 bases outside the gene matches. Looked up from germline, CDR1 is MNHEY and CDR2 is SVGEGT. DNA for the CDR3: TGTGCCAGCAGTTTGACAGGGGTGAGCTATGGCTACACCTTC. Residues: CASSLTGVSYGYTF.